One sample yielded the 10 T cell receptor beta chains listed below, sequenced in a study of blood T cell repertoires in COVID-19. Assay used: immunoSEQ multiplex PCR; TCRdb lists only in-frame clones, some missing. The top ten clones hold roughly 2% of a sample with 300,000 to 350,000 clones, roughly nine tenths of them seen once. Sequenced input: peripheral blood. The receptors were sampled from a man younger than 30 with active or convalescent COVID-19.

The J gene is TRBJ2-7, the V gene TRBV7-9; possible D gene TRBD1, 6 bases. V dropped 8 bases and J dropped 0 bases, with 11 bases sitting between them. Germline assignment: CDR1 SEHNR and CDR2 FQNEAQ (reference sequence). The CDR3 spans 13 residues. The chain's CDR3 is CASLGDTSYEQYF. The CDR3 DNA is TGTGCCAGCTTGGGGGACACCTCCTACGAGCAGTACTTC.

This clone was seen only once. The chain couples TRBV29-1 to TRBJ2-1; 9 bases agree with TRBD1. There are 12 residues in the CDR3. J gave up 6 bases and V 7 bases, and 4 bases lay outside the gene matches. In germline, CDR1 is SQVTM, CDR2 ANQGSEA. The CDR3 nucleotides read TGCAGCGGTTCGACAGGGGGCAATGAGCAGTTCTTC. Protein sequence: CSGSTGGNEQFF.

In its sample, this clone was seen once. The rearrangement joins TRBV12-3 or TRBV12-4 to TRBJ1-5; D is possibly TRBD1 (5 bases). This CDR3 has 13 residues. With 3 bases removed from V and 7 bases from J, the gap between germline ends came to 10 bases. DNA for the CDR3: TGTGCCAGCAGTTTGGGCAGGGTCCAGCCCCAGCATTTT. Translating it yields CASSLGRVQPQHF.

CDR3 protein: CASSKGAEQYF. The CDR3, as DNA: TGTGCCAGCAGCAAAGGAGCCGAGCAGTACTTC. This chain links TRBV6-5 with TRBJ2-7; D ambiguous. Germline V CDR1 and CDR2: MNHEY, SVGAGI. Trimming shortened V by 6 bases and J by 6 bases, and 9 bases separated the two germline ends. This CDR3 region has 11 residues.

This clone came up once. The chain uses TRBV14 and TRBJ1-4; tentative D call: TRBD1 (6 bases). There are 14 residues in the CDR3. V gave up 1 base and J gave up 9 bases, with 12 bases separating them. CDR1 SGHDN and CDR2 FVKESK come from the germline V gene. DNA for the CDR3: TGTGCCAGCAGCCAAGGTCGGGGGGGCCAAAAACTGTTTTTT. As protein: CASSQGRGGQKLFF.

The CDR3 DNA follows: TGTGCCAGCAGCTTGTTCGGAGGGGGCAATCAGCCCCAGCATTTT. This translates into CASSLFGGGNQPQHF. This chain uses TRBV5-8 with TRBJ1-5, with D maybe TRBD1 (5 bases). Germline assignment: CDR1 SGHTS and CDR2 YDEGEE. Between the trimmed V and J ends, which lost 1 base and 2 bases, there was a span of 10 bases. The CDR3 totals 15 residues.

This chain joins TRBV7-2 and TRBJ1-2, with 10 nucleotides matching TRBD1. Trimming took 6 bases from V and 8 from J; bases not matched to a gene: 3. The CDR3 has 12 residues. From germline, CDR1 is SGHTA and CDR2 FQGNSA. Written as DNA, the CDR3 is TGTGCCAGCAGTTGGACAGGGGGAGGCTACACCTTC. Translating gives CASSWTGGGYTF.

The chain joins TRBV6-5 to TRBJ2-2; D unclear. Germline-derived CDR1 and CDR2 are MNHEY and SVGAGI. The V end was cut by 2 bases, the J end by 6 bases, with 7 bases between. The CDR3 contains 13 residues. The CDR3 DNA is TGTGCCAGCAGTTACGGAGAGGCCGGGGAGCTGTTTTTT. This encodes CASSYGEAGELFF.

This clone occurred a few times. The V and J genes are TRBV4-1 and TRBJ1-1; 10 bases match TRBD1. The germline CDR1 and CDR2 sequences are MGHRA and YSYEKL. The CDR3 contains 16 residues. The trim removed 4 bases at V and 10 bases at J, leaving 15 bases unmatched. The CDR3 nucleotides are TGCGCCAGCAGCCTTCCGGGACAGGGGTTAATTTTCGGAGCTTTCTTT. Its protein is CASSLPGQGLIFGAFF.

The V and J genes are TRBV6-2 or TRBV6-3 and TRBJ1-1, with 8 bases identical to TRBD1. Germline V gene sequence: CDR1 MNHEY, CDR2 SVGEGT. The CDR3 is 14 amino acids. The V gene end was trimmed by 5 bases and the J gene end by 5 bases; junction bases not matched to a gene: 7. CDR3: CASSKRQGRTEAFF. DNA for the CDR3: TGTGCCAGCAGTAAGCGACAGGGGCGGACTGAAGCTTTCTTT.